Following are 11 T cell receptor beta chains from one sample sequenced in a study of T cells in Graves' hyperthyroidism and ophthalmopathy. The TCR beta CDR3 regions underwent amplification using RNA transcripts as the source. First-round RT-PCR with HTBI primers amplified the TCR CDR3 region. TCRdb re-called the multiplex PCR reads through MiXCR, storing one row per CDR3 protein. Among about 700,000 distinct CDR3 sequences listed, less than 45% were seen once. Sequenced: peripheral blood or thyroid tissue (not recorded which). The receptor source for this set is an adult man with Graves' disease, either hyperthyroidism or ophthalmopathy (not recorded which).

This clonotype is a singleton in its sample. It may be a read error: a sequence one base away is much more abundant. This chain links TRBV10-3 with TRBJ2-7; 8 bases match TRBD2. The length of the CDR3 is 14 residues. V dropped 2 bases and J dropped 2; count of bases not matched to a gene: 2. Germline V gene data show CDR1 as ENHRY and CDR2 as SYGVKD. The CDR3: CAISEGRGAYEQYF. Written as DNA, the CDR3 is TGTGCCATCAGTGAGGGGCGGGGGGCCTACGAGCAGTACTTC.

This chain links TRBV5-1 with TRBJ1-1; D is unresolved. Germline CDR1 SGHRS, CDR2 YFSETQ. Trimming shortened V by 2 bases and J by 4 bases, and 9 bases separated the two germline ends. This CDR3 comprises 13 residues. For the CDR3, the DNA is TGCGCCAGCAGCTTTTCTCTGGGCACTGAAGCTTTCTTT. It specifies CASSFSLGTEAFF.

This clonotype came up a few times. The rearrangement uses TRBV12-3 or TRBV12-4 and TRBJ2-2; D uncertain. The ends were cut back, 6 bases at V and 7 bases at J, with 3 bases in the middle. This CDR3 has 10 amino acids. The CDR3 is CASRGGELFF. The CDR3 bases are TGTGCCAGCAGGGGCGGGGAGCTGTTTTTT.

V and J are TRBV10-2 and TRBJ1-1; no clear D. V lost 6 bases and J 6 bases, leaving 11 bases between the germline ends. CDR1 and CDR2 (germline): WSHSY, SAAADI. The CDR3 contains 12 residues. The DNA for the CDR3 is TGCGCCAGCAGCCGAATTGGAGCTGAAGCTTTCTTT. This gives the protein CASSRIGAEAFF.

This clonotype was recorded at least ten times. This chain links TRBV7-8 with TRBJ2-7; D is tentatively TRBD1 or TRBD2 (5 bases each). The V gene's germline CDR1 is SGHVS and CDR2 FQNEAQ. The CDR3 runs to 14 residues. With 2 bases removed from V and 3 bases from J, the gap between germline ends came to 11 bases. CDR3 region: CASSLKPGHYEQYF. The CDR3 coding sequence is TGTGCCAGCAGCTTAAAACCGGGGCACTACGAGCAGTACTTC. The full variable domain, its missing parts supplied by reference TRBV7-8 and TRBJ2-7, is GAGVSQSPRYKVAKRGQDVALRCDPISGHVSLFWYQQALGQGPEFLTYFQNEAQLDKSGLPSDRFFAERPEGSVSTLKIQRTQQEDSAVYLCASSLKPGHYEQYFGPGTRLTVT.

Of note for this clonotype: This may come from a read error, since a much larger clone is one base off. The J gene is TRBJ2-7, the V gene TRBV7-6; TRBD2 matches 9 bases. Germline V gene data show CDR1 as SGHVS and CDR2 as FNYEAQ. The V segment lost 0 bases and the J segment 2 bases; nucleotides outside the gene matches: 2. This CDR3 comprises 15 residues. The CDR3 DNA is TGTGCCAGCAGCTTAGCGGCTAGCGGGACCTACGAGCAGTACTTC. The encoded protein is CASSLAASGTYEQYF.

On this clonotype itself: A read error is possible here, since a much larger clone lies one base away. This chain connects TRBV10-2 to TRBJ2-7; 10 bases align to TRBD2. Germline V lookup: CDR1 WSHSY, CDR2 SAAADI. This CDR3 region has 16 residues. CDR3 region: CASSESGLAHYYEQHF. In DNA form, the CDR3 reads TGCGCCAGCAGTGAGTCGGGACTAGCGCACTACTACGAGCAGCACTTC.

The chain joins TRBV6-6 to TRBJ2-7; TRBD2 is a possible D gene (5 bases). V lost 5 bases to trimming and J lost 8 bases, with 16 bases between them. Germline-derived CDR1 and CDR2 are MNHNY and SVGAGI (reference sequence). CDR3 size: 13 residues. This CDR3 is CASSEGTGIQQYF. The CDR3 DNA sequence: TGTGCCAGCAGTGAAGGAACCGGGATACAGCAGTACTTC.

Regarding this clonotype: This may stem from a read error, because a much larger clone lies one nucleotide away. This sequence joins TRBV7-9 and TRBJ1-1, with 7 bases that match TRBD1. CDR3 length: 15 residues. V shed 6 bases and J 5 bases; nucleotides not matched to a gene: 12. Germline values: CDR1 SEHNR, CDR2 FQNEAQ (reference sequence). The CDR3 region has the DNA TGTGCCAGCAGTGAGGAAAGGGGGCGACGGACTGAAGCTTTCTTT. Encoded protein: CASSEERGRRTEAFF.

This clonotype appeared a few times. The junction differs from germline at one of its ends, possibly a read error. The rearrangement links TRBV10-3 to TRBJ2-5; no clear D. Germline loops: CDR1 ENHRY, CDR2 SYGVKD. The CDR3 has 15 residues. The CDR3 loop is CASSERLLSQETQYF. CDR3 DNA sequence: TGTGCCAGCAGTGAAAGGCTCCTCAGCCAAGAGACCCAGTACTTC.

At least ten counts were recorded for this clonotype. One end of the junction varies from germline; a read error may be responsible. The V and J genes are TRBV7-7 and TRBJ1-1; tentative D call: TRBD1 (5 bases). The CDR3 has 13 residues. Germline values: CDR1 SSHAT, CDR2 FNYEAQ (reference sequence). CDR3: CASSKTANTEAFF. CDR3 sequence (DNA): TGTGCTAGCAGCAAGACAGCGAACACTGAAGCTTTCTTT.